This T cell receptor (beta chain) is drawn from a study of early T cells in non-severe SARS-CoV-2 infection. Study-wide background: Sequencing of bulk RNA from unsorted whole blood was done, without chain pairing.

V was clipped by 8 bases and J by 4 bases, with 10 bases between them. Per the germline V gene, CDR1 is SNHLY and CDR2 is FYNNEI. This CDR3 contains 12 residues. One entry per CDR3 protein, called by TCRdb with MiXCR from the 5' RACE reads. The sample lists just over 65,000 distinct CDR3 sequences, over 10% occurring once. Study conclusions and caveats: A preference for anti-spike CD8 responses marked VDJdb matching, which missed private and CD4 specificities.

At least ten counts were recorded for this clonotype. Its antigen is currently unknown. This TCR was sampled from an adult who was a healthcare worker with PCR-confirmed SARS-CoV-2 infection or an uninfected control (not recorded which). The gene calls are TRBV2 and TRBJ2-3; D gene uncertain. The specimen sequenced was whole blood. In nucleotides, the CDR3 is TGTGCCAGCTATGGGTGGCCAGATACGCAGTATTTT. Protein product: CASYGWPDTQYF.